The 31 T cell receptor beta chains in this list originate from one sample, sequenced in a study of control samples from healthy donors and cancer patients. TCRdb's table, derived via immunoSEQ multiplex PCR, lists solely in-frame clones and lacks some. The sample contains under 200,000 clones, around 90% of which appear only once. Specimen: blood. The receptors come from a woman in her 30s in good health.

This clone occurred once. The chain employs TRBV28 and TRBJ2-2, with D maybe TRBD2 (5 bases). Trimming pared 5 bases from V and 5 bases from J, leaving 21 bases between. The CDR3 has 17 amino acids. Germline CDR1 MDHEN, CDR2 SYDVKM. The CDR3 spells CASSLPPRMTGTGELFF. Written as DNA, the CDR3 is TGTGCCAGCAGTCTACCCCCCCGGATGACGGGAACCGGGGAGCTGTTTTTT. Variable domain in full (rest from reference TRBV28 and TRBJ2-2): DVKVTQSSRYLVKRTGEKVFLECVQDMDHENMFWYRQDPGLGLRLIYFSYDVKMKEKGDIPEGYSVSREKKERFSLILESASTNQTSMYLCASSLPPRMTGTGELFFGEGSRLTVL.

This chain joins TRBV28 and TRBJ1-4, with TRBD1 as a possible D gene (5 bases). Trimming left V 7 bases short and J 7 bases short, with 19 bases between. In germline, CDR1 is MDHEN, CDR2 SYDVKM. The CDR3 is made up of 15 amino acids. CDR3 sequence (DNA): TGTGCCAGCACGACTCCGGGACCGATGGGTGAAAAACTGTTTTTT. It encodes CASTTPGPMGEKLFF.

The chain combines TRBV28 with TRBJ2-3, with D perhaps assigned TRBD1 or TRBD2 (7 bases each). The germline V gene encodes CDR1 MDHEN and CDR2 SYDVKM. Trimming left V 4 bases short and J 6 bases short, with 17 bases between. The CDR3 has 15 residues. This chain's CDR3 is CASSSIGGGGDTQYF. CDR3 sequence (DNA): TGTGCCAGCAGTTCGATCGGGGGAGGGGGCGATACGCAGTATTTT.

V is TRBV24-1 and J is TRBJ2-2; D unresolved. CDR1 is KGHDR and CDR2 is SFDVKD in the germline V gene. V lost 2 bases and J 0 bases, leaving 15 bases between the germline ends. The CDR3 loop spans 18 amino acids. DNA for the CDR3: TGTGCCACCAGTGATTCAGGCTTCCAGTTCGCGAACACCGGGGAGCTGTTTTTT. This codes for CATSDSGFQFANTGELFF.

This clone showed up just a few times. The rearrangement joins TRBV28 to TRBJ1-5, with D hard to call. CDR3 size: 13 residues. The germline CDR1 and CDR2 sequences are MDHEN and SYDVKM. Trimming shortened V by 8 bases and J by 0 bases, and 8 bases separated the two germline ends. CDR3 bases: TGTGCCAGCGAGAATTTTAGCAATCAGCCCCAGCATTTT. Residues: CASENFSNQPQHF.

This clone was found once. The CDR3, as DNA: TGTGCCAGCAGCTTAGGGGTAGGTCAGCCCCAGCATTTT. Residues: CASSLGVGQPQHF. The chain recombines TRBV7-2 with TRBJ1-5; D gene uncertain. Germline CDR1 reads SGHTA; CDR2 reads FQGNSA. Trimming shortened V by 1 base and J by 6 bases, and 7 bases separated the two germline ends. The CDR3 covers 13 residues.

The chain joins TRBV6-5 to TRBJ2-7; D is possibly TRBD1 or TRBD2 (6 bases each). V shed 6 bases and J shed 3 bases, with 12 bases lying between them. Germline CDR1 and CDR2: MNHEY and SVGAGI. The CDR3 sequence is 13 residues long. CDR3 sequence: CASRRDIIYEQYF. CDR3 in DNA: TGTGCCAGCAGGCGGGACATAATCTACGAGCAGTACTTC.

This chain links TRBV9 with TRBJ2-1; 7 nucleotides agree with TRBD1. This CDR3 has 14 amino acids. V was pared by 4 bases and J by 9 bases, with 10 bases of the junction left unmatched. CDR1 SGDLS and CDR2 YYNGEE come from the germline V gene. The CDR3 region is CASSPPGGLGEQFF. Written as DNA, the CDR3 is TGTGCCAGCAGCCCTCCAGGGGGTCTCGGTGAGCAGTTCTTC. The whole variable domain, filled in from reference TRBV9 and TRBJ2-1, reads DSGVTQTPKHLITATGQRVTLRCSPRSGDLSVYWYQQSLDQGLQFLIQYYNGEERAKGNILERFSAQQFPDLHSELNLSSLELGDSALYFCASSPPGGLGEQFFGPGTRLTVL.

V and J are TRBV28 and TRBJ2-7; no reliable D call. Germline V gives CDR1 MDHEN, CDR2 SYDVKM. V lost 7 bases to trimming and J lost 4 bases, with 14 bases between them. The CDR3 spans 13 residues. The CDR3: CASITSIGYEQYF. In nucleotides, the CDR3 is TGTGCCAGCATAACTTCCATAGGATACGAGCAGTACTTC.

V is TRBV10-2 and J is TRBJ2-5; TRBD2 aligns across 13 bases. Germline loops: CDR1 WSHSY, CDR2 SAAADI. Germline trimming cut 4 bases from V and 4 bases from J; bases unmatched to any gene: 6. CDR3 length equals 16 residues. The CDR3 region is CASSVTSGRARETQYF. The CDR3 DNA follows: TGCGCCAGCAGTGTAACTAGCGGGAGGGCCAGAGAGACCCAGTACTTC.

The chain joins TRBV12-3 or TRBV12-4 to TRBJ2-7, with D possibly being TRBD2 (6 bases). CDR3 length equals 13 residues. V was trimmed by 2 bases and J by 5 bases, leaving 10 bases between them. Here the CDR3 reads CASSLTGVHEQYF. The DNA of the CDR3 is TGTGCCAGCAGTTTAACGGGGGTCCACGAGCAGTACTTC.

This rearrangement joins TRBV6-6 to TRBJ1-5; TRBD1 is a possible D gene (6 bases). V lost 0 bases to trimming and J lost 0 bases, with 9 bases between them. The CDR3 runs 16 residues. Per germline, CDR1 MNHNY and CDR2 SVGAGI (reference sequence). The DNA for the CDR3 is TGTGCCAGCAGTTACTCTACAGGGTCTAGCAATCAGCCCCAGCATTTT. It translates to CASSYSTGSSNQPQHF.

This clone occurred once. The chain recombines TRBV25-1 with TRBJ2-7; D remains unclear. The CDR3 sequence is 13 residues long. Germline V gives CDR1 MGHDK, CDR2 SYGVNS. V lost 4 bases and J 3 bases, leaving 10 bases between the germline ends. The CDR3 spells CASSVVRLYEQYF. The CDR3 DNA sequence: TGTGCCAGCAGTGTCGTCCGTCTCTACGAGCAGTACTTC.

The CDR3 reads CASSSGRAFEQYF. The CDR3 nucleotides are TGTGCCAGTTCTAGCGGGAGGGCCTTCGAGCAGTACTTC. The chain recombines TRBV4-2 with TRBJ2-7; 12 nucleotides match TRBD2. The junction had 6 bases not matched to a gene; V was cut back by 9 bases and J by 6 bases. The CDR3 totals 13 residues. CDR1 and CDR2 from the germline V gene are LGHNA and YNFKEQ.

This chain connects TRBV24-1 to TRBJ2-7; perhaps D is TRBD1 or TRBD2 (5 bases each). CDR1 KGHDR and CDR2 SFDVKD come from the germline V gene. The CDR3 totals 15 residues. Between the trimmed V and J ends, which lost 2 bases and 0 bases, there was a span of 10 bases. The CDR3: CATSDSAGSSYEQYF. As DNA, the CDR3 is TGTGCCACCAGTGATTCGGCAGGGAGCTCCTACGAGCAGTACTTC.

This sequence joins TRBV28 and TRBJ1-1; D is possibly TRBD1 (6 bases). The V end lost 7 bases, the J end lost 1 base, and 19 bases lay between the germline ends. The CDR3 contains 16 residues. Per the germline V gene, CDR1 is MDHEN and CDR2 is SYDVKM. For the CDR3, the DNA is TGTGCCAGCACCACATACCGGGGGCGTTGGAACACTGAAGCTTTCTTT. Protein sequence: CASTTYRGRWNTEAFF.

The chain joins TRBV4-1 to TRBJ1-5; 7 nucleotides match TRBD1. This CDR3 contains 16 residues. In germline, CDR1 is MGHRA, CDR2 YSYEKL. J gave up 1 base and V 1 base, and 4 bases lay outside the gene matches. DNA for the CDR3: TGCGCCAGCAGCCAAGGGGACAGACTAAGCAATCAGCCCCAGCATTTT. It codes for CASSQGDRLSNQPQHF.

V gene TRBV9 combines with J gene TRBJ2-3; D may be TRBD1 or TRBD2 (5 bases each). CDR3 size: 15 residues. CDR1 is SGDLS, CDR2 YYNGEE, per germline. Trimming removed 0 bases at V and 11 bases at J, with 19 bases between. The CDR3 here is CASSVDGGTPRGQYF. The CDR3 bases are TGTGCCAGCAGCGTAGATGGGGGAACCCCCCGTGGGCAGTATTTT. Full variable domain (rest looked up from reference TRBV9 and TRBJ2-3): DSGVTQTPKHLITATGQRVTLRCSPRSGDLSVYWYQQSLDQGLQFLIQYYNGEERAKGNILERFSAQQFPDLHSELNLSSLELGDSALYFCASSVDGGTPRGQYFGPGTRLTVL.

This clone was observed once. Other DNA sequences within the sample encode an identical CDR3. The CDR3 loop reads CASRLGTSGSDYNEQFF. In nucleotides, the CDR3 is TGCGCCAGCAGACTGGGGACTAGCGGGAGTGATTACAATGAGCAGTTCTTC. This chain links TRBV4-3 with TRBJ2-1, with 14 bases lining up with TRBD2. Germline V CDR1 and CDR2: LGHNA, YSLEER. The J segment lost 4 bases and the V segment lost 6 bases, leaving 8 bases of the junction unmatched. This CDR3 is built from 17 residues.

The V gene is TRBV9, the J gene TRBJ2-7, with a possible D match to TRBD2 (6 bases). The CDR3 spans 14 residues. V lost 3 bases and J lost 6, with 16 bases in between. The germline CDR1 and CDR2 sequences are SGDLS and YYNGEE. Here the CDR3 reads CASSAIGSSAEQYF. As DNA, the CDR3 is TGTGCCAGCAGCGCCATTGGATCTAGCGCCGAGCAGTACTTC.

This chain uses TRBV7-3 with TRBJ1-1, with TRBD1 identical over 9 bases. V gave up 0 bases and J gave up 5 bases; unmatched junction bases: 4. This CDR3 has 15 residues. CDR1 is SGHTA, CDR2 FQGTGA, per germline. This CDR3 is CASSLTGQGVTEAFF. The CDR3 DNA is TGTGCCAGCAGCTTAACGGGACAGGGAGTGACTGAAGCTTTCTTT. Full variable domain (outside the CDR3, taken from reference TRBV7-3 and TRBJ1-1): GAGVSQTPSNKVTEKGKYVELRCDPISGHTALYWYRQSLGQGPEFLIYFQGTGAADDSGLPNDRFFAVRPEGSVSTLKIQRTERGDSAVYLCASSLTGQGVTEAFFGQGTRLTVV.

This chain connects TRBV3-1 (or the pseudogene TRBV3-2) to TRBJ2-1; 8 positions match TRBD2. This CDR3 contains 17 residues. Germline CDR1 LGHDT, CDR2 YNNKEL (reference sequence). The ends lost 2 bases at V and 4 bases at J; junction bases unmatched: 10. The DNA of the CDR3 is TGTGCCAGCAGCCAATGGAGGATAGCGGGACAATACAATGAGCAGTTCTTC. This codes for CASSQWRIAGQYNEQFF.

Comment on this clone: The junction differs from germline at one of its ends, possibly a read error. The same CDR3 can be traced to other DNA sequences in this sample. The J gene is TRBJ1-1, the V gene TRBV24-1; 8 nucleotides match TRBD1. CDR3 length: 13 residues. Looked up from germline, CDR1 is KGHDR and CDR2 is SFDVKD. Here the CDR3 DNA reads TGTGCCACCCCCCGGGACAGGAACACTGAAGCCTTCTTT. It yields the protein CATPRDRNTEAFF.

This sequence joins TRBV6-5 and TRBJ2-7, with D perhaps TRBD2 (6 bases). Trimming left V 3 bases short and J 7 bases short, with 7 bases between. CDR3 size: 11 residues. Per germline, CDR1 MNHEY and CDR2 SVGAGI. The CDR3 loop reads CASSYGGEQYF. CDR3 in DNA: TGTGCCAGCAGTTATGGAGGGGAGCAGTACTTC.

The chain combines TRBV7-6 with TRBJ1-1; 9 nucleotides agree with TRBD1. The CDR3 has 17 residues. The germline gives CDR1 SGHVS, CDR2 FNYEAQ. The J segment lost 0 bases and the V segment lost 1 base, leaving 6 bases of the junction unmatched. The CDR3, as DNA: TGTGCCAGCAGCTTAGAAGGGACAGGGACCATGAACACTGAAGCTTTCTTT. Amino acids: CASSLEGTGTMNTEAFF.

The chain joins TRBV5-1 to TRBJ2-1; tentatively, D is TRBD1 (6 bases). The CDR3 length is 13 residues. Trimming pared 5 bases from V and 2 bases from J, leaving 8 bases between. The germline V gene encodes CDR1 SGHRS and CDR2 YFSETQ. CDR3 sequence (DNA): TGCGCCAGCAGGGACAGCCCCTACAATGAGCAGTTCTTC. Protein: CASRDSPYNEQFF. Supplemented by reference TRBV5-1 and TRBJ2-1, the full variable domain reads KAGVTQTPRYLIKTRGQQVTLSCSPISGHRSVSWYQQTPGQGLQFLFEYFSETQRNKGNFPGRFSGRQFSNSRSEMNVSTLELGDSALYLCASRDSPYNEQFFGPGTRLTVL.

In its sample, this clone was seen once. V and J are TRBV11-2 and TRBJ2-7; the match to TRBD2 covers 9 bases. This CDR3 has 16 amino acids. Germline trimming cut 5 bases from V and 6 bases from J; bases unmatched to any gene: 14. Germline V gene sequence: CDR1 SGHAT, CDR2 FQNNGV. The CDR3 DNA sequence: TGTGCCAGCAGCAGCCTTCCAGCGGGAGGCCCTTTCGAGCAGTACTTC. It translates to CASSSLPAGGPFEQYF.

The rearrangement joins TRBV15 to TRBJ1-6; no definite D call. The CDR3 has 13 amino acids. The V end lost 0 bases, the J end lost 10 bases, and 7 bases lay between the germline ends. The germline CDR1 and CDR2 sequences are LNHNV and YYDKDF (reference sequence). In DNA form, the CDR3 reads TGTGCCACCAGCAGAGATCGGGTCTCACCCCTCCACTTT. Protein sequence: CATSRDRVSPLHF.

In DNA form, the CDR3 reads TGTGCCAGCAGCTTAGATTGGTTAACGAACACTGAAGCTTTCTTT. Translating it yields CASSLDWLTNTEAFF. V is TRBV7-9 and J is TRBJ1-1; D unresolved. The CDR3 is 15 residues long. Trimming shortened V by 1 base and J by 1 base, and 10 bases separated the two germline ends. Germline CDR1 SEHNR, CDR2 FQNEAQ (reference sequence).

The chain links TRBV6-4 to TRBJ2-6; possibly TRBD1 for D (5 bases). With 4 bases removed from V and 4 bases from J, the gap between germline ends came to 20 bases. This CDR3 has 18 amino acids. Germline loops: CDR1 MRHNA, CDR2 SNTAGT. The CDR3 reads CASSASGHLGAGANVLTF. The CDR3 DNA reads TGTGCCAGCAGTGCTTCCGGACACCTGGGTGCCGGGGCCAACGTCCTGACTTTC.

The V gene is TRBV28, the J gene TRBJ2-1, with 7 bases identical to TRBD2. The CDR3 covers 15 residues. The V gene end was trimmed by 8 bases and the J gene end by 1 base; junction bases not matched to a gene: 8. Germline V gene sequence: CDR1 MDHEN, CDR2 SYDVKM. The chain's CDR3 is CASGGIGGSYNEQFF. The DNA of the CDR3 is TGTGCCAGCGGAGGGATCGGGGGGTCCTACAATGAGCAGTTCTTC.